One sample yielded the 29 T cell receptor beta chains listed below, sequenced in a study of blood T cell repertoires in COVID-19. Libraries were prepared by immunoSEQ multiplex PCR; TCRdb keeps only in-frame clonotypes and omits some of them. This sample has fewer than 250,000 clones, with 85% to 95% found just once. The sequencing sample was made of peripheral blood. These receptor sequences come from a man aged 25 to 45 with COVID-19, enrolled during active disease.

This clone came up once. The J gene is TRBJ1-2, the V gene TRBV3-1 (or the pseudogene TRBV3-2); 7 positions match TRBD1. This CDR3 is 14 amino acids long. Unmatched junction bases numbered 7, after V lost 1 base and J lost 8 bases. From germline, CDR1 is LGHDT and CDR2 YNNKEL (reference sequence). CDR3: CASSQVGTGDGYTF. The CDR3 DNA follows: TGTGCCAGCAGCCAAGTGGGCACAGGGGACGGCTACACCTTC.

This clone has just one count. The V and J genes are TRBV9 and TRBJ1-3; a possible D gene is TRBD1 (5 bases). V shed 1 base and J shed 3 bases, with 11 bases lying between them. Looked up from germline, CDR1 is SGDLS and CDR2 is YYNGEE. The CDR3 is 15 residues long. CDR3 DNA sequence: TGTGCCAGCAGCGTATCCGGGCAGGGTGGAAACACCATATATTTT. This sequence encodes CASSVSGQGGNTIYF.

The chain employs TRBV27 and TRBJ1-1, with D tentatively TRBD1 (6 bases). From germline, CDR1 is MNHEY and CDR2 SMNVEV (reference sequence). V was cut by 6 bases and J by 1 base, with 9 bases left in between. The length of the CDR3 is 13 residues. CDR3 nucleotide sequence: TGTGCCAGCAGGACAGGCGAGAACACTGAAGCTTTCTTT. Its protein is CASRTGENTEAFF.

This clone appeared a few times. V gene TRBV12-3 or TRBV12-4 combines with J gene TRBJ1-1; D remains ambiguous. The V gene lost 3 bases and the J gene lost 1 base, with 3 bases spanning the gap. The CDR3 totals 12 residues. The CDR3 loop is CASSLANTEAFF. The CDR3 DNA reads TGTGCCAGCAGTTTGGCGAACACTGAAGCTTTCTTT.

This clone was recorded a few times. The chain joins TRBV11-2 to TRBJ1-1; D is unresolved. The ends were cut back, 1 base at V and 3 bases at J, with 6 bases in the middle. Per the germline V gene, CDR1 is SGHAT and CDR2 is FQNNGV. The CDR3 is made up of 13 amino acids. CDR3 in amino acids: CASSLVADTEAFF. CDR3 coding DNA: TGTGCCAGCAGCTTAGTGGCGGACACTGAAGCTTTCTTT.

The J gene is TRBJ2-7, the V gene TRBV21-1; the table's D gene call, TRBD1, was not cross checked with the DNA. TRBV21-1 is a listed pseudogene. This CDR3 spans 13 amino acids. CDR3 in amino acids: CASRGTAFYEQYF. Here the CDR3 DNA reads TGTGCCAGCAGAGGGACAGCGTTCTACGAGCAGTACTTC.

V is TRBV11-2 and J is TRBJ2-4; TRBD2 matches 15 bases. V lost 4 bases to trimming and J lost 0 bases; unmatched junction nucleotides: 7. Germline V gives CDR1 SGHAT, CDR2 FQNNGV. The CDR3 extends over 19 amino acids. DNA for the CDR3: TGTGCCAGCAGCTCGGGACTAGCGGGGGGAGTACTAGCCAAAAACATTCAGTACTTC. Protein sequence: CASSSGLAGGVLAKNIQYF.

The V call is TRBV2, the J call TRBJ1-1; no firm D call. The length of the CDR3 is 12 residues. V gave up 4 bases and J gave up 3 bases, with 6 bases separating them. Germline-derived CDR1 and CDR2 are SNHLY and FYNNEI. The CDR3 loop is CASSVIDTEAFF. The CDR3 DNA reads as TGTGCCAGCAGTGTAATTGACACTGAAGCTTTCTTT.

V usage is TRBV16 and J usage is TRBJ1-2; the D is unclear. Trimming removed 1 base from V and 6 bases from J, with 12 bases in between. The CDR3 spans 14 residues. The germline V gene encodes CDR1 KGHSY and CDR2 FQNENV. CDR3 in amino acids: CASSQYARADGYTF. For the CDR3, the DNA is TGTGCCAGCAGCCAATACGCGAGGGCCGATGGCTACACCTTC.

This clone showed up just a few times. The chain uses TRBV5-4 and TRBJ2-2; 9 nucleotides agree with TRBD1. The germline V gene encodes CDR1 SGHNT and CDR2 YYREEE (reference sequence). V dropped 6 bases and J dropped 5; count of bases not matched to a gene: 8. CDR3 length: 15 residues. The CDR3 nucleotides read TGTGCCAGCAAGTCAGGACAGGGGAGGACCGGGGAGCTGTTTTTT. This sequence encodes CASKSGQGRTGELFF.

The chain uses TRBV3-1 (or the pseudogene TRBV3-2) and TRBJ1-1; no clear D gene. The length of the CDR3 is 13 residues. Looked up from germline, CDR1 is LGHDT and CDR2 is YNNKEL (reference sequence). Trimming removed 1 base at V and 3 bases at J, with 6 bases between. The CDR3 sequence is CASSQVTDTEAFF. In DNA, the CDR3 is TGTGCCAGCAGCCAAGTAACAGACACTGAAGCTTTCTTT.

V gene TRBV7-9 combines with J gene TRBJ1-5, with D perhaps TRBD1 (5 bases). With 2 bases removed from V and 3 bases from J, the gap between germline ends came to 20 bases. The germline V gene encodes CDR1 SEHNR and CDR2 FQNEAQ (reference sequence). The CDR3 has 18 amino acids. The DNA of the CDR3 is TGTGCCAGCAGCTTACCTCCTACGAGCGACAGAGTCAATCAGCCCCAGCATTTT. Its protein is CASSLPPTSDRVNQPQHF.

The V and J genes are TRBV6-1 and TRBJ2-1; TRBD2 matches 7 bases. Per germline, CDR1 MNHNS and CDR2 SASEGT. J gave up 4 bases and V 2 bases, and 2 bases lay outside the gene matches. The CDR3 totals 14 residues. The CDR3 reads CASSEWGGYNEQFF. CDR3 bases: TGTGCCAGCAGTGAATGGGGGGGATACAATGAGCAGTTCTTC.

The V call is TRBV7-6, the J call TRBJ2-1, with TRBD1 identical over 11 bases. Germline CDR1 SGHVS, CDR2 FNYEAQ. This CDR3 spans 17 amino acids. The junction had 7 bases not matched to a gene; V was cut back by 1 base and J by 5 bases. CDR3 DNA: TGTGCCAGCAGCTTAGTGGGACAGGGGGACCTAGACAATGAGCAGTTCTTC. Translating it yields CASSLVGQGDLDNEQFF.

V and J are TRBV10-1 and TRBJ2-3, with D unclear. This CDR3 is built from 14 residues. V was shortened by 4 bases and J by 0 bases, with 8 bases between the two germline ends. CDR1 is WNHNN, CDR2 SYGVQD, per germline (reference sequence). The CDR3 loop is CASSGEVSTDTQYF. For the CDR3, the DNA is TGCGCCAGCAGTGGAGAGGTTAGCACAGATACGCAGTATTTT.

This clone was recorded only once. The chain couples TRBV12-3 or TRBV12-4 to TRBJ2-7; 7 positions match TRBD1. This CDR3 comprises 13 residues. Trimming removed 3 bases from V and 5 bases from J; junction bases left unmatched: 4. The CDR3 region has the DNA TGTGCCAGCAGTTTCATACAGGGGCACGAGCAGTACTTC. Translated, it gives CASSFIQGHEQYF.

The chain combines TRBV5-5 with TRBJ1-2, with 9 positions matching TRBD1. Germline V gene lookup returns CDR1 SGHKS and CDR2 YYEKEE (reference sequence). V shed 3 bases, J shed 6 bases, and the junction held 6 bases outside the gene matches. The CDR3 loop spans 14 amino acids. CDR3: CASSSGQGSDGYTF. CDR3 coding DNA: TGTGCCAGCAGCTCGGGACAGGGAAGCGATGGCTACACCTTC.

This chain connects TRBV10-3 to TRBJ1-6, with 10 bases identical to TRBD1. Germline CDR1 is ENHRY and CDR2 is SYGVKD. V was clipped by 3 bases and J by 7 bases; unmatched bases: 9. The CDR3 has 17 residues. The CDR3 region is CAISDPGTGVGNSPLHF. The CDR3 DNA follows: TGTGCCATCAGTGACCCCGGGACAGGGGTTGGAAATTCACCCCTCCACTTT.

This sequence joins TRBV29-1 and TRBJ2-3, with TRBD2 matching over 8 bases. Germline assignment: CDR1 SQVTM and CDR2 ANQGSEA. The CDR3 extends over 15 amino acids. V was clipped by 4 bases and J by 4 bases; unmatched bases: 10. This chain's CDR3 is CSVGRGSGEADTQYF. In nucleotides, the CDR3 is TGCAGCGTTGGAAGGGGTAGCGGGGAGGCAGATACGCAGTATTTT.

J is TRBJ1-2 and V is TRBV5-5, with TRBD1 matching 12 bases. V shed 4 bases, J shed 7 bases, and the junction held 5 bases outside the gene matches. Germline V gene data show CDR1 as SGHKS and CDR2 as YYEKEE (reference sequence). The CDR3 loop spans 14 amino acids. CDR3 sequence reads: CASSRGDRGLGYTF. The CDR3 nucleotides are TGTGCCAGCAGCAGGGGGGACAGGGGGCTTGGCTACACCTTC.

The genes are TRBV29-1 and TRBJ1-1; TRBD1 aligns across 12 bases. The CDR3 extends over 13 amino acids. V gave up 6 bases and J gave up 5 bases; unmatched junction bases: 4. Germline V lookup: CDR1 SQVTM, CDR2 ANQGSEA. The CDR3 sequence: CSVGQGARTEAFF. Written as DNA, the CDR3 is TGCAGCGTGGGACAGGGGGCGAGGACTGAAGCTTTCTTT.

V is TRBV25-1 and J is TRBJ2-3, with D possibly matching TRBD1 (7 bases). The CDR3 contains 14 residues. The V and J ends lost 2 bases and 5 bases respectively, with 11 bases between them. In germline, CDR1 is MGHDK, CDR2 SYGVNS. Here the CDR3 reads CASSENRGGDTQYF. The DNA of the CDR3 is TGTGCCAGCAGTGAAAACAGGGGAGGAGATACGCAGTATTTT.

The CDR3 DNA follows: TGTGCCAGCAGCGAAGCCGGGACAGGGGCTGGAGGGGCTTTCTTT. Its protein product is CASSEAGTGAGGAFF. V gene TRBV7-9 combines with J gene TRBJ1-1; 10 nucleotides agree with TRBD1. V lost 5 bases to trimming and J lost 11 bases; unmatched junction nucleotides: 14. The CDR3 totals 15 residues. The V gene's germline CDR1 is SEHNR and CDR2 FQNEAQ (reference sequence).

This clone was recorded once. This rearrangement joins TRBV6-5 to TRBJ2-3; 9 bases match TRBD1. CDR1 MNHEY and CDR2 SVGAGI come from the germline V gene. This CDR3 spans 15 amino acids. The V segment lost 6 bases and the J segment 3 bases; nucleotides outside the gene matches: 7. CDR3 protein: CASRRDRALTDTQYF. CDR3 in DNA: TGTGCCAGCAGAAGGGACAGGGCGTTGACAGATACGCAGTATTTT.

The chain carries TRBV6-5 and TRBJ1-6; D is undetermined. Trimming stripped 11 bases from V and 6 bases from J, with 14 bases between. The CDR3 has 13 residues. CDR1 and CDR2 from the germline V gene are MNHEY and SVGAGI. DNA of the CDR3: TGTGCCTGCCGCGGTTCGAGTAATTCACCCCTCCACTTT. It translates to CACRGSSNSPLHF.

The V call is TRBV4-2, the J call TRBJ2-2; TRBD1 matches at 9 bases. CDR1 is LGHNA and CDR2 is YNFKEQ in the germline V gene. CDR3 length: 16 amino acids. The J segment lost 0 bases and the V segment lost 4 bases, leaving 3 bases of the junction unmatched. The DNA for the CDR3 is TGTGCCAGCAGCCCCGGGACAGGGACGAACACCGGGGAGCTGTTTTTT. This sequence encodes CASSPGTGTNTGELFF.

The chain joins TRBV5-1 to TRBJ1-3; TRBD1 is a possible D gene (5 bases). V was cut by 0 bases and J by 4 bases, with 8 bases left in between. This CDR3 spans 14 amino acids. From germline, CDR1 is SGHRS and CDR2 YFSETQ. The CDR3 sequence: CASSLDRGGNTIYF. As DNA, the CDR3 is TGCGCCAGCAGCTTGGATAGGGGAGGAAACACCATATATTTT.

The J gene is TRBJ1-1, the V gene TRBV15; D possibly corresponds to TRBD1 (6 bases). Germline CDR1 LNHNV, CDR2 YYDKDF (reference sequence). The CDR3 sequence is 17 residues long. Between the trimmed V and J ends, which lost 2 bases and 1 base, there was a span of 17 bases. CDR3 in amino acids: CATSRSGVPRSNTEAFF. CDR3 DNA sequence: TGTGCCACCAGCAGATCAGGGGTCCCCAGATCGAACACTGAAGCTTTCTTT. Full variable domain (remainder filled in from reference TRBV15 and TRBJ1-1): DAMVIQNPRYQVTQFGKPVTLSCSQTLNHNVMYWYQQKSSQAPKLLFHYYDKDFNNEADTPDNFQSRRPNTSFCFLDIRSPGLGDTAMYLCATSRSGVPRSNTEAFFGQGTRLTVV.

This chain joins TRBV5-1 and TRBJ1-2; no clear D. This CDR3 is built from 14 residues. Germline lookup yields CDR1 SGHRS and CDR2 YFSETQ. Trimming cost V 2 bases and J 0 bases, with 8 bases left between them. The CDR3 DNA is TGCGCCAGCAGCTTCTCGGTCGCTAACTATGGCTACACCTTC. Protein: CASSFSVANYGYTF.